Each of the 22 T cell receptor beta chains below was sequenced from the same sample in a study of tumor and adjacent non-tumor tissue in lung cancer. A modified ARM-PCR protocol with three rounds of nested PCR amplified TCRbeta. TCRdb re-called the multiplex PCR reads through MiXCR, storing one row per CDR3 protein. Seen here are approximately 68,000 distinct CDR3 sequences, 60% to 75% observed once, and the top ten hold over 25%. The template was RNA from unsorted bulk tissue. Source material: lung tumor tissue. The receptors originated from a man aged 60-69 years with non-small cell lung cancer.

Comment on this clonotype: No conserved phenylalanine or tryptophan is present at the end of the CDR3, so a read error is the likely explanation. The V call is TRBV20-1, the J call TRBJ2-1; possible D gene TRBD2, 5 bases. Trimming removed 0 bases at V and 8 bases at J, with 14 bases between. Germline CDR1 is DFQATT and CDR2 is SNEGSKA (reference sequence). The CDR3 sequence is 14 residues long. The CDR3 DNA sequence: TGCAGTGCTAGAGATCAAAGGACTTGCTATGAGCAGTTCTCC. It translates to CSARDQRTCYEQFS.

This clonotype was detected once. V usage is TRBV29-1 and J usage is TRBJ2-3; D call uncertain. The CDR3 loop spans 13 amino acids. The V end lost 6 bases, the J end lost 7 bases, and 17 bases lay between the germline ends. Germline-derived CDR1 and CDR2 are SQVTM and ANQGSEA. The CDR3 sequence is CSVGEWIAYTQYF. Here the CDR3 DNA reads TGCAGCGTCGGAGAGTGGATTGCATATACGCAGTATTTT.

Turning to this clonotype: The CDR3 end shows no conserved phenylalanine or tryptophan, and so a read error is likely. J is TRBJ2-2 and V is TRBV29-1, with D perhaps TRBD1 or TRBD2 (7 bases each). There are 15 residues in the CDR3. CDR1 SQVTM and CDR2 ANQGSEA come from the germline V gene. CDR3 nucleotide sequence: TGCAGCGTTCTGAACAGGGGAGGGAACACTGGGGAGCTGTTTCTT. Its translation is CSVLNRGGNTGELFL.

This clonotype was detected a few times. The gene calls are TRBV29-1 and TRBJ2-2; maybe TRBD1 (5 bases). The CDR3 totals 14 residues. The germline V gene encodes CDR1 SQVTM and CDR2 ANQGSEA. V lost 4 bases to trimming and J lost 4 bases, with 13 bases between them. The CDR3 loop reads CSVGSPGSTGELFF. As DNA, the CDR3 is TGCAGCGTTGGGAGTCCAGGGTCCACCGGGGAGCTGTTTTTT.

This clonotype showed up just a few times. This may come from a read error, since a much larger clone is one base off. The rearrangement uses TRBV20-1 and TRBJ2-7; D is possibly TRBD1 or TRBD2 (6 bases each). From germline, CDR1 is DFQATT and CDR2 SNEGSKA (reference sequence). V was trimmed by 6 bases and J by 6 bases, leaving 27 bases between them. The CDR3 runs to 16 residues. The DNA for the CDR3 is TGCAGTGCAAAGGGACATGTCGAGTCTAGGGACTGCGAGCAGTACTTC. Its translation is CSAKGHVESRDCEQYF.

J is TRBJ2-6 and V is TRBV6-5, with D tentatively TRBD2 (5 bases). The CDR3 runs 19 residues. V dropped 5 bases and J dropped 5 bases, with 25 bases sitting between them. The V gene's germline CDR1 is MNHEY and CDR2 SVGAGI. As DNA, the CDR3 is TGTGCCAGCAGTCGGGGAGAATCCTGTCTTCTTTCTAGGGCCAACGTCCTGACTTTC. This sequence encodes CASSRGESCLLSRANVLTF.

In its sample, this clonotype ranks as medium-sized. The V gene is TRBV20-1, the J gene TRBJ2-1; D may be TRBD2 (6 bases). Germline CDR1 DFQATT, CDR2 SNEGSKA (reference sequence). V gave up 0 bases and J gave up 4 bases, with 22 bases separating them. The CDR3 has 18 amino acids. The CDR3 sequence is CSARDRTGSGENYNEQFF. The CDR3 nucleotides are TGCAGTGCTAGAGATCGCACGGGTAGCGGAGAAAATTACAATGAGCAGTTCTTC.

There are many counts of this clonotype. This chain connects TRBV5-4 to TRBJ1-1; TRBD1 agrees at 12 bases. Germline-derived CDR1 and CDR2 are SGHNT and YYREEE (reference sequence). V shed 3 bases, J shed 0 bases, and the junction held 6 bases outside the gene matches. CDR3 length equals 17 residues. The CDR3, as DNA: TGTGCCAGCAGCTGGGGACAGGGGGCTAGTATGAACACTGAAGCTTTCTTT. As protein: CASSWGQGASMNTEAFF.

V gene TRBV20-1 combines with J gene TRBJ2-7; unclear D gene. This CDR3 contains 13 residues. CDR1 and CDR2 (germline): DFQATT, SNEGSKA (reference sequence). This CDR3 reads CGGLVENSYEQYF. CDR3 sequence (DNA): TGCGGCGGCTTAGTGGAGAATTCCTACGAGCAGTACTTC.

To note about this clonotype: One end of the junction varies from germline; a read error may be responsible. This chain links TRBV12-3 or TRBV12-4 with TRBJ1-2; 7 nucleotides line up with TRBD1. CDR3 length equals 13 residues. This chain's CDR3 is CASSLAGGYGYTF. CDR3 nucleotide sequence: TGTGCCAGCAGTTTAGCAGGGGGCTATGGATACACCTTC.

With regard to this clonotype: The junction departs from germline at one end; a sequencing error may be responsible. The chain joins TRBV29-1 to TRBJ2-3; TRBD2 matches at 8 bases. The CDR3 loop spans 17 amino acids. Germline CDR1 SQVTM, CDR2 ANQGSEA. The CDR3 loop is CSVPNLLAVAGIDTQYF. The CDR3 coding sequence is TGCAGCGTGCCGAATCTACTAGCGGTAGCTGGCATCGATACTCAGTATTTT.

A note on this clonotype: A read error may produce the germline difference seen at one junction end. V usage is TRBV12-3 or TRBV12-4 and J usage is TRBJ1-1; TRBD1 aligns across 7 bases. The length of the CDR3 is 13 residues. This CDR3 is CARNLQGRTETFF. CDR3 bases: TGTGCCAGAAACCTACAGGGGCGTACTGAAACTTTCTTT.

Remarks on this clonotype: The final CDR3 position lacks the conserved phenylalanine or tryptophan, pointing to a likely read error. The CDR3 nucleotides read TGCAGTGCTCCCGGGACTAGCGGGTTGTCATTCACTGGGGAGCTGTTTTCT. Amino acid sequence: CSAPGTSGLSFTGELFS. This chain joins TRBV20-1 and TRBJ2-2; 12 bases map to TRBD2. Trimming removed 5 bases from V and 8 bases from J; junction bases left unmatched: 15. The CDR3 is 17 residues long. Germline assignment: CDR1 DFQATT and CDR2 SNEGSKA (reference sequence).

This CDR3 reads CASSSVGAGTGELFF. The CDR3 nucleotides read TGTGCCAGCAGCTCAGTCGGGGCGGGAACCGGGGAGCTGTTTTTT. V is TRBV7-8 and J is TRBJ2-2; TRBD2 is a possible D gene (6 bases). CDR1 is SGHVS and CDR2 is FQNEAQ in the germline V gene. This CDR3 is 15 amino acids long. The V and J ends lost 4 bases and 5 bases respectively, with 14 bases between them.

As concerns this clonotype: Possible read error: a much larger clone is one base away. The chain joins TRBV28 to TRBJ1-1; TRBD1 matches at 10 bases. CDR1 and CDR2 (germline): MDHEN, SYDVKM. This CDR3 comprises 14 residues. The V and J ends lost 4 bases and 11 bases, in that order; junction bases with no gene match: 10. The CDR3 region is CASSWGGQGIGAFF. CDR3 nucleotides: TGTGCCAGCAGTTGGGGGGGACAGGGGATAGGGGCTTTCTTT.

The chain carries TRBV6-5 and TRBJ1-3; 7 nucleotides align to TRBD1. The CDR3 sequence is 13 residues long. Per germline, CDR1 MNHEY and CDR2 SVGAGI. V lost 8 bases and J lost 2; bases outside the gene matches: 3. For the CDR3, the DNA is TGTGCCAGCCGCGACAGGGCTGGAAACACCATATATTTT. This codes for CASRDRAGNTIYF.

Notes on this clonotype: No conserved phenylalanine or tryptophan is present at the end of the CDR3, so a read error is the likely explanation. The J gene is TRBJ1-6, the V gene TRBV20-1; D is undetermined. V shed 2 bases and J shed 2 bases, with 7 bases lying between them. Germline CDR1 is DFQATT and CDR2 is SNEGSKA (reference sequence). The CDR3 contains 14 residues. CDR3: CSARTEPYNSPLHL. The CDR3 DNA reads TGCAGTGCTAGAACCGAGCCCTATAATTCACCCCTCCACTTA.

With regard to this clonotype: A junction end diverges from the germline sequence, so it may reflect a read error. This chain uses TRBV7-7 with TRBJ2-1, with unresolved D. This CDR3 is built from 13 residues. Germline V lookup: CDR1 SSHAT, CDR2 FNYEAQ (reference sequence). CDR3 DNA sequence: TGTGCTAGCAGCTTAGATGGGTACAATGAGCAGTTCTTC. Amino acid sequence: CASSLDGYNEQFF.

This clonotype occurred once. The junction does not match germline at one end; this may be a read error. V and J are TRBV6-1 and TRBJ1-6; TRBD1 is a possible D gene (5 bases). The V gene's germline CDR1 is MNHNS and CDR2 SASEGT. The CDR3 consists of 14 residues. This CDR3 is CASTTGGYNSPLRF. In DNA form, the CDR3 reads TGTGCCAGCACTACAGGAGGTTATAATTCACCCCTCCGCTTT.

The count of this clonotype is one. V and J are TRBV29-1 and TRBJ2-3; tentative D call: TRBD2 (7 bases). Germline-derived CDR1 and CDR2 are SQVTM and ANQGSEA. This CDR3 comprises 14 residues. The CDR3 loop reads CCAGRGASTDTRYF. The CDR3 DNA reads TGCTGCGCTGGGAGGGGGGCCTCCACAGATACCCGGTATTTT.

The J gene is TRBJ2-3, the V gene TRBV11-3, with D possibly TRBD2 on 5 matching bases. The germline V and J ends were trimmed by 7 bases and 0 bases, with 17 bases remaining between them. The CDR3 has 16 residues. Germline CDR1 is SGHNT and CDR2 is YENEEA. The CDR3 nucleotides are TGTGCCAGCAAGTCCGGGCTAGCAGAAAGCACAGATACGCAGTATTTT. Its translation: CASKSGLAESTDTQYF.

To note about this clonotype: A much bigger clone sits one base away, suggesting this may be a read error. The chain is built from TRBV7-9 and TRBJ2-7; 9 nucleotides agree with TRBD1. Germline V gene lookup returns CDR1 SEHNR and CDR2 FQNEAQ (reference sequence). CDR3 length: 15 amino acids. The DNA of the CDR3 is TGTGCCACCAGCCCCGGGACAGGGTTCATTTACGAGCAGTACTTC. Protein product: CATSPGTGFIYEQYF.